Given below is one T cell receptor beta chain in context. It lacks a known antigen. Base qualities are missing; no much larger clone stands one base away. This record belongs to a study of blood T cell repertoires in COVID-19 (dated by TCRdb to the early 2020s). Context from the whole study: Collaborator samples came from the United States, Italy and Spain and covered acute and convalescent phases of COVID-19. The material from the prospective study consisted of cDNA or gDNA derived from T cells, B-cell-depleted T cells, or PBMCs. Deeply sampled blood TCRbeta repertoires from subjects exposed to, actively infected with, or recovered from COVID-19 were included in the dataset. A freely available public database, intended as a resource for researchers studying the immune response to SARS-CoV-2, is where the repertoires were released. Samples were obtained from the ongoing ImmuneRACE study (first 160 participants) and from 1,200 or so subjects provided by 6 global collaborators. The sample metadata nearly always contained a de-identified subject ID, COVID-19 status, age in years and sex. Where available, HLA class I and class II types were obtained from metadata supplied by the sample provider rather than from assay-based typing.

In Seattle, one collaborating source enrolled patients while the infection was active and tracked those patients longitudinally over the course of disease. The collaborating institutions used their own protocols to collect whole blood in K2EDTA tubes. For TCRbeta analysis, collaborator samples were shipped as frozen whole blood, as isolated PBMCs, or as DNA extracted from either sample type. What the study reported, not specific to this receptor: The quantity of clinical and demographic metadata differed by source and by participant and was supplied without curation.

Via the germline V gene (reference sequence), CDR1 is LNHDA and CDR2 SQIVND. Here V drops 6 bases and J drops 5 bases, and the junction holds 9 bases not matched to any gene. The CDR3, from cysteine to phenylalanine, totals 15 residues. Only the CDR3 DNA is retained, 45 bases long and in frame from the first base. The immunoSEQ Assay, a bias-controlled multiplex PCR, was used to amplify TCRbeta CDR3 regions from genomic DNA. Per the source publication's procedure: Nucleated cell counts per sample were estimated from amplification of reference gene primers within the assay. To quantify the absolute abundance of each unique TCRbeta CDR3 rearrangement, sequence reads were collapsed and filtered. For each sample, productive Simpson clonality was calculated as the square root of Simpson's diversity index across productive rearrangements. This immuneACCESS table, as held by TCRdb, lists in-frame sequences with V and J called but not all clones. Of the missing ones, under half trace to an unresolved V gene in checked studies; the others have no known cause. The V and J calls and clone size are taken from that table; D and trimming were inferred from the DNA. This sample holds about 200,000 clones; approximately 90% were observed only once. Together, the top ten hold 0.65% to 0.85% of the sample.

Here the chain combines TRBV19 and TRBJ1-4; a stretch of 7 junction bases matches TRBD1. The sample consisted of peripheral blood. The receptor's source is a man aged 55 to 69 with COVID-19, enrolled during active disease. The CDR3 reads as follows: CASRSPGQRNEKLFF. DNA sequence: TGTGCCAGTAGATCACCGGGACAGAGGAATGAAAAACTGTTTTTT.